The 24 T cell receptor beta chains below come from one sample, sequenced in a study of cytomegalovirus exposure and HLA in healthy donors. With 60 Vbeta and 13 Jbeta primers, the PCR was carried out. The data were produced by immunoSEQ multiplex PCR, yet TCRdb's version contains in-frame clones alone and is incomplete. The table has under 200,000 clones, 68% seen once. The sequenced sample was PBMCs. The receptors shown here come from a woman between 35 and 50 years old in good health and CMV-seropositive.

This sequence joins TRBV15 and TRBJ1-4; 7 nucleotides match TRBD1. This CDR3 is 14 amino acids long. Germline CDR1 is LNHNV and CDR2 is YYDKDF (reference sequence). Trimming at V came to 7 bases and at J to 6 bases, leaving 8 bases not matched to a gene. The CDR3 is CATIRGGADEKLFF. CDR3 nucleotide sequence: TGTGCCACCATCAGGGGGGGGGCCGATGAAAAACTGTTTTTT. Filled out from reference TRBV15 and TRBJ1-4, the complete variable domain reads DAMVIQNPRYQVTQFGKPVTLSCSQTLNHNVMYWYQQKSSQAPKLLFHYYDKDFNNEADTPDNFQSRRPNTSFCFLDIRSPGLGDTAMYLCATIRGGADEKLFFGSGTQLSVL.

V usage is TRBV29-1 and J usage is TRBJ2-5; TRBD1 agrees at 7 bases. Trimming at V came to 6 bases and at J to 11 bases, leaving 12 bases not matched to a gene. The length of the CDR3 is 12 residues. The germline V gene has CDR1 SQVTM and CDR2 ANQGSEA. Here the CDR3 DNA reads TGCAGCGTCCAGGAGCCCGGGACAGAGCAGTACTTC. It codes for CSVQEPGTEQYF.

The sample holds a few counts of this clone. The chain employs TRBV5-1 and TRBJ2-5; D gene uncertain. V shed 3 bases and J shed 4 bases, with 16 bases lying between them. The V gene's germline CDR1 is SGHRS and CDR2 YFSETQ. The CDR3 extends over 15 amino acids. As DNA, the CDR3 is TGCGCCAGCAGCTACCTCCAACTCCCGGGAGAGACCCAGTACTTC. Translation gives CASSYLQLPGETQYF.

The chain employs TRBV6-5 and TRBJ1-5; 7 bases align to TRBD1. CDR1 and CDR2 (germline): MNHEY, SVGAGI. The CDR3 loop spans 15 amino acids. V dropped 10 bases and J dropped 6; count of bases not matched to a gene: 15. Here the CDR3 DNA reads TGTGCCACCAGGGGGGGGGTCATAGACGGTCAGCCCCAGCATTTT. This gives the protein CATRGGVIDGQPQHF.

This clone occurred once. The rearrangement uses TRBV5-4 and TRBJ1-1; TRBD1 agrees at 8 bases. V dropped 4 bases and J dropped 5; count of bases not matched to a gene: 4. The germline V gene encodes CDR1 SGHNT and CDR2 YYREEE (reference sequence). The CDR3 length is 13 residues. The CDR3 region has the DNA TGTGCCAGCAGCGTACAGGGGGGGACTGAAGCTTTCTTT. The encoded protein is CASSVQGGTEAFF.

The chain recombines TRBV27 with TRBJ1-6; 9 nucleotides line up with TRBD1. The CDR3 spans 16 residues. From germline, CDR1 is MNHEY and CDR2 SMNVEV (reference sequence). J lost 6 bases, V lost 4 bases, and 7 bases had no gene match. This CDR3 reads CASSSWTGAGNSPLHF. The CDR3 DNA sequence: TGTGCCAGCAGTTCATGGACAGGGGCAGGTAATTCACCCCTCCACTTT.

The V gene is TRBV7-8, the J gene TRBJ2-7; 7 bases are a match to TRBD2. After removal of 4 bases from V and 7 bases from J, the junction contained 16 bases not matched to a gene. Germline loops: CDR1 SGHVS, CDR2 FQNEAQ. The CDR3 has 16 amino acids. The CDR3 spells CASSSLRLAGFREQYF. The CDR3 bases are TGTGCCAGCAGCTCCTTAAGACTAGCAGGATTTAGGGAGCAGTACTTC.

This clone was seen a handful of times. The CDR3 DNA sequence: TGTGCCAGCAGCCCCGACGGGGGGGGAATCTACGAGCAGTACTTC. Encoded protein: CASSPDGGGIYEQYF. This sequence joins TRBV13 and TRBJ2-7; 8 bases are a match to TRBD2. CDR3 length: 15 amino acids. Germline V CDR1 and CDR2: PRHDT, FYEKMQ (reference sequence). The junction had 9 bases not matched to a gene; V was cut back by 5 bases and J by 3 bases.

The rearrangement joins TRBV11-2 to TRBJ2-3; the D gene is possibly TRBD2 (6 bases). The CDR3 covers 15 residues. Germline lookup yields CDR1 SGHAT and CDR2 FQNNGV. Trimming took 5 bases from V and 5 from J, leaving 17 bases between them. This CDR3 is CASSPGGGWVDTQYF. The DNA of the CDR3 is TGTGCCAGCAGCCCAGGTGGGGGGTGGGTAGATACGCAGTATTTT.

As for this clone: The conserved phenylalanine or tryptophan normally closing the CDR3 is absent here, so this likely arose from a read error. The limits of the CDR3 on the DNA are not certain, so only TCRdb's listed CDR3 is given. V is TRBV7-3 and J is TRBJ2-7; the table's D call, TRBD1, has no DNA check behind it. Germline loops: CDR1 SGHTA, CDR2 FQGTGA. With termini counted, the CDR3 has 10 amino acids. The CDR3 sequence is CASSLNRTGA.

The chain joins TRBV7-2 to TRBJ2-2, with unresolved D. Trimming took off 4 bases at V and 6 bases at J, with 12 bases between the two ends. Germline CDR1 and CDR2: SGHTA and FQGNSA. The CDR3 consists of 14 residues. The CDR3 protein is CASSSVIGAGELFF. The CDR3 DNA reads as TGTGCCAGCAGCTCCGTGATCGGAGCCGGGGAGCTGTTTTTT.

This clone appeared a few times. The chain joins TRBV6-1 to TRBJ2-3, with D maybe TRBD1 (6 bases). Trimming removed 4 bases from V and 0 bases from J, with 11 bases in between. The CDR3 consists of 15 residues. Germline V gene data show CDR1 as MNHNS and CDR2 as SASEGT. The CDR3: CASSARTDSTDTQYF. The CDR3 DNA reads TGTGCCAGCAGTGCACGGACAGATAGCACAGATACGCAGTATTTT.

This chain uses TRBV7-9 with TRBJ2-3, with 12 bases identical to TRBD2. Trimming removed 7 bases from V and 5 bases from J; junction bases left unmatched: 10. This CDR3 spans 16 amino acids. Looked up from germline, CDR1 is SEHNR and CDR2 is FQNEAQ (reference sequence). This CDR3 is CASTSRTSGVVDTQYF. CDR3 DNA sequence: TGTGCCAGCACCTCAAGGACTAGCGGGGTGGTAGATACGCAGTATTTT.

V usage is TRBV28 and J usage is TRBJ2-7; weak D call: TRBD1 (6 bases). CDR1 and CDR2 from the germline V gene are MDHEN and SYDVKM. The CDR3 has 16 residues. Trimming shortened V by 5 bases and J by 5 bases, and 22 bases separated the two germline ends. CDR3 sequence: CASSQTTGTTVNEQYF. The CDR3, as DNA: TGTGCCAGCAGTCAGACTACCGGGACAACGGTCAACGAGCAGTACTTC.

The chain carries TRBV2 and TRBJ2-2, with 10 bases lining up with TRBD2. CDR1 is SNHLY, CDR2 FYNNEI, per germline. CDR3 length: 15 amino acids. CDR3 protein: CASGSASGGTGELFF. The CDR3 DNA is TGTGCTTCCGGGAGTGCTAGCGGGGGCACCGGGGAGCTGTTTTTT.

V and J are TRBV4-3 and TRBJ1-4; D not certain. This CDR3 spans 13 amino acids. With 0 bases removed from V and 4 bases from J, the gap between germline ends came to 3 bases. Germline values: CDR1 LGHNA, CDR2 YSLEER. CDR3 region: CASSQDSNEKLFF. CDR3 nucleotide sequence: TGCGCCAGCAGCCAAGACAGTAATGAAAAACTGTTTTTT.

This sequence joins TRBV18 and TRBJ2-4; maybe TRBD1 (6 bases). This CDR3 comprises 14 residues. V lost 3 bases to trimming and J lost 6 bases, with 12 bases between them. Germline V lookup: CDR1 KGHSH, CDR2 LQKENI. CDR3 coding DNA: TGTGCCAGCTCACCGGGGGACAACAGAAACATTCAGTACTTC. Amino acid sequence: CASSPGDNRNIQYF.

The gene calls are TRBV19 and TRBJ1-5; tentatively, D is TRBD1 (5 bases). Germline V gene lookup returns CDR1 LNHDA and CDR2 SQIVND (reference sequence). The CDR3 consists of 16 residues. V was shortened by 5 bases and J by 0 bases, with 14 bases between the two germline ends. The CDR3 protein is CASSQFRGSSNQPQHF. The CDR3 DNA reads as TGTGCCAGTAGTCAGTTCCGGGGGAGTAGCAATCAGCCCCAGCATTTT. The entire variable domain, with the rest obtained from reference TRBV19 and TRBJ1-5, is as follows: DGGITQSPKYLFRKEGQNVTLSCEQNLNHDAMYWYRQDPGQGLRLIYYSQIVNDFQKGDIAEGYSVSREKKESFPLTVTSAQKNPTAFYLCASSQFRGSSNQPQHFGDGTRLSIL.

The chain carries TRBV7-2 and TRBJ2-3; maybe TRBD2 (6 bases). This CDR3 has 14 residues. In germline, CDR1 is SGHTA, CDR2 FQGNSA. V shed 6 bases and J shed 4 bases, with 14 bases lying between them. CDR3 sequence (DNA): TGTGCCAGCAGACGGGGCGGGGCAGCAGATACGCAGTATTTT. This gives the protein CASRRGGAADTQYF.

The V gene is TRBV6-5, the J gene TRBJ1-4, with 7 positions matching TRBD1. Germline V CDR1 and CDR2: MNHEY, SVGAGI. The CDR3 runs 15 residues. J was trimmed by 5 bases and V by 5 bases; bases with no gene match: 8. Here the CDR3 reads CASSKGDRVNEKLFF. CDR3 nucleotide sequence: TGTGCCAGCAGTAAAGGGGACAGAGTGAATGAAAAACTGTTTTTT.

V gene TRBV5-1 combines with J gene TRBJ2-3, with a weak D call TRBD1 (5 bases). Germline-derived CDR1 and CDR2 are SGHRS and YFSETQ. V shed 0 bases and J shed 4 bases, with 21 bases lying between them. CDR3 length equals 18 residues. As DNA, the CDR3 is TGCGCCAGCAGCTTGGGGCAGGGTAACCATAGAACAGCAGATACGCAGTATTTT. Translated: CASSLGQGNHRTADTQYF.

The table lists this clone with a few counts. V is TRBV18 and J is TRBJ1-3; 7 bases agree with TRBD1. This CDR3 contains 16 residues. J lost 1 base, V lost 5 bases, and 8 bases had no gene match. The V gene's germline CDR1 is KGHSH and CDR2 LQKENI. The CDR3 DNA sequence: TGTGCCAGCTCAGAGACGACAGGGTCGTCTGGAAACACCATATATTTT. Translation: CASSETTGSSGNTIYF. The entire variable domain, with the rest obtained from reference TRBV18 and TRBJ1-3, is as follows: NAGVMQNPRHLVRRRGQEARLRCSPMKGHSHVYWYRQLPEEGLKFMVYLQKENIIDESGMPKERFSAEFPKEGPSILRIQQVVRGDSAAYFCASSETTGSSGNTIYFGEGSWLTVV.

This clone was detected a few times. The gene calls are TRBV11-2 and TRBJ2-6, with D possibly being TRBD2 (5 bases). Germline values: CDR1 SGHAT, CDR2 FQNNGV. Trimming cost V 5 bases and J 0 bases, with 14 bases left between them. The CDR3 is 17 residues long. CDR3: CASSRLLGGSGANVLTF. Written as DNA, the CDR3 is TGTGCCAGCAGCCGCCTACTAGGTGGCTCTGGGGCCAACGTCCTGACTTTC.

The rearrangement uses TRBV6-6 and TRBJ1-6; 8 bases fit TRBD1. Germline CDR1 is MNHNY and CDR2 is SVGAGI (reference sequence). The CDR3 is 15 amino acids. J lost 3 bases, V lost 7 bases, and 5 bases had no gene match. The CDR3 here is CASNQQGGYNSPLHF. CDR3 coding DNA: TGTGCCAGCAACCAACAGGGGGGCTATAATTCACCCCTCCACTTT.